This TCR beta chain was obtained from a study of PD-L1 blockade in urothelial cancer (dated by TCRdb to 2016 to 2017). Context from the whole study: Every patient began therapy in 2014 and was given atezolizumab 1,200 mg intravenously every 3 weeks. About nine tenths of the roughly 29 patients were males with bladder-origin urothelial cancer, and about 60% of the roughly 29 reported a prior smoking history. An ECOG performance status of 0 or 1 was recorded for the patients, and 0 to 3 prior chemotherapy regimens had been received by the patients. Blood samples were analyzed 3 weeks after the start of treatment (second dose) and 6 weeks after the start of treatment. Blood samples gave median yields of about 150,000 T cells and 80,000 or so unique TCRs, along with a median clonality of approximately 0.084. Somatic, immune and clinical correlates of response to PD-L1 blockade with atezolizumab in urothelial cancer were the focus of an exploratory multi-omic analysis. Pretreatment tumor samples, along with matched peripheral blood serially collected before and after atezolizumab treatment, were subjected to TCR sequencing. Durable clinical benefit was defined as progression-free survival longer than 6 months, and TCR features were also tested against progression-free and overall survival. Whole exome sequencing and RNA sequencing of pretreatment tumors were performed alongside TCR sequencing in the same patients. Durable clinical benefit was achieved by nine patients and was not achieved by 20 patients. Over 28 patients had pretreatment blood TCR-seq, 24 had at least one posttreatment blood collection, and 24 had tumor TCR-seq. Overall results and qualifications from the work: At 3 weeks after the start of treatment, tumor-associated TCR clones in peripheral blood had expanded more in patients with durable benefit (n ≈ 24, p = 0.022). Because the sample size was small (n ≈ 28) and many of the analyses were exploratory, the results are meant to be hypothesis-generating. A pretreatment peripheral blood TCR clonality below the median was linked to improved progression-free and overall survival.

To estimate absolute template abundance from read counts, synthetic TCR analog templates were spiked into each PCR. TCRbeta CDR3 regions were amplified from genomic DNA with bias-controlled V and J gene primers using the immunoSEQ assay. Rearranged TCRbeta segments were sequenced at approximately 20X coverage. In the paper's pipeline: Clustering was used to correct sequencing errors, and CDR3s were annotated against IMGT so that V, D and J genes could be assigned. Downstream analyses used only productive TCRbeta rearrangements, leaving out any out-of-frame or stop-codon sequences. Clonality was calculated as one minus the Shannon entropy normalized by the log of the number of unique productive sequences. Fisher's exact test with Benjamini-Hochberg correction, using a cutoff of adjusted p below 0.01, was how clones that differed between time points or between blood and tumor were identified. In its TCRdb copy, this immuneACCESS table keeps in-frame sequences only and misses some clones. Where compared with another copy, unresolved V genes explain less than half of these, and the others have no known cause. From that table come the V and J calls and clone size; the DNA was used to work out D and trimming. The sample records under 30,000 clones, 70% to 80% of which are singletons. About 3% of the sample rests with the top ten.

CDR1 and CDR2, looked up from the germline V gene, are SGHRS and YFSETQ. The junction carries 4 bases between V and J, which are trimmed by 0 bases and 5 bases respectively. Inclusive of the bounding cysteine and phenylalanine, the CDR3 is 12 residues long. CDR3 DNA only is kept here, 36 bases in frame from base 1. Sample time point, as interpreted from the label and publication: peripheral blood 6 weeks after treatment start. The cohort included about 30 patients with locally advanced or metastatic urothelial carcinoma who were treated at Memorial Sloan Kettering on a trial protocol. Peripheral blood mononuclear cells were collected pretreatment and during treatment, at between 1 and 8 total time points per patient. The Qiagen DNeasy Blood extraction kit was used to purify genomic DNA from total PBMCs and tumor samples. Collected pretreatment and during treatment, PBMCs were isolated and stored as previously described.

In regard to this clone: This clone's antigen is unknown. Per-base qualities were not stored, and no clone one base away is much larger.

This sequence originates from a man aged 65-85 years with urothelial cancer. The sequence links TRBV5-1 to TRBJ2-3; the D gene remains uncertain. The starting material was PBMCs, obtained around atezolizumab (anti-PD-L1) treatment. The sequence in DNA is TGCGCCAGCAGCTTGGGAGGAGATACGCAGTATTTT. Translated, this is CASSLGGDTQYF.